This T cell receptor (beta chain) was documented in a study of T-cell memory formation after mild COVID-19. Study-level findings and limits: Researchers report contracting CD4+ clones mostly in CM and EM, with CD8+ clones in EMRA. CD4/CD8 balance characterized clones contracting day 15 to 85, and CD4+ skew characterized later expanders. Confirmation of SARS-CoV-2 specificity was lacking for second-wave clones peaking day 37.

On this clonotype itself: Its antigen is not identified.

Germline V lookup: CDR1 MNHEY, CDR2 SVGEGT. The CDR3 sequence is 15 residues long. Trimming removed 4 bases from V and 4 bases from J, with 15 bases in between. TCRdb used MiXCR to reprocess the 5' RACE reads, holding one entry per CDR3 protein. The sample lists over 95,000 distinct CDR3 sequences; approximately 21% were seen once. The specimen was PBMCs or a T cell subset sorted from them (not recorded which). This sequence joins TRBV6-2 or TRBV6-3 and TRBJ2-3, with D possibly being TRBD2 (6 bases). The TCR sequence derives from a man aged 18 to 29 who had mild COVID-19 (a few samples of this study predate the infection). Cell type and time point are not known. The CDR3 loop is CASSFLLASADTQYF. CDR3 DNA sequence: TGTGCCAGCAGTTTCTTACTAGCTAGCGCAGATACGCAGTATTTT.